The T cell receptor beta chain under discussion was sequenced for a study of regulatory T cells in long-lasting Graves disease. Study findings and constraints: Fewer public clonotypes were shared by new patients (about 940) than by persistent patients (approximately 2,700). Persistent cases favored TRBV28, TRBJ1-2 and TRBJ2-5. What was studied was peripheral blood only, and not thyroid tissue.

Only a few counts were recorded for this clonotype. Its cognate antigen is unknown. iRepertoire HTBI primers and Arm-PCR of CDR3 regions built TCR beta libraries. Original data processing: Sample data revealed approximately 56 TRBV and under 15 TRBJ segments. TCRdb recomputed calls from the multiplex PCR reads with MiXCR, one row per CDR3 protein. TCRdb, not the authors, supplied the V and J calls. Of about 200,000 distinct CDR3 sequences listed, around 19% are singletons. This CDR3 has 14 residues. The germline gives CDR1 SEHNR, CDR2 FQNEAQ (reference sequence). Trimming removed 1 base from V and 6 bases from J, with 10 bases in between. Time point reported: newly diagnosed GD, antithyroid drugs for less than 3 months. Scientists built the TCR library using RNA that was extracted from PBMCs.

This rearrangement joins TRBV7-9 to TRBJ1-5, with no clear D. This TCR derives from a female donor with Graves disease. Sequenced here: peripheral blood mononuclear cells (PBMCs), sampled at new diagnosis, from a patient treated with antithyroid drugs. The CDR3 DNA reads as TGTGCCAGCAGCTTAGGGATGAGACCTCAGCCCCAGCATTTT. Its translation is CASSLGMRPQPQHF. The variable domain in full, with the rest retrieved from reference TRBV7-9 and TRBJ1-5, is DTGVSQNPRHKITKRGQNVTFRCDPISEHNRLYWYRQTLGQGPEFLTYFQNEAQLEKSRLLSDRFSAERPKGSFSTLEIQRTEQGDSAMYLCASSLGMRPQPQHFGDGTRLSIL.